The following is a T cell receptor (beta chain) sequence with its context. The antigen is unknown. This specimen belongs to a study of beta chain features in type 1 diabetes. Study at large: Sorted cells from all samples, numbering roughly 100 million, were examined. Study outcomes and limitations: cDNA-based sequencing might over-represent cells highly expressing TCR. Type 1 diabetes patients had moderately but significantly shorter TCRB CDR3s in all four CD4+ subsets. The study found that naive, central memory and Treg TCRB repertoires appeared more similar in patients than in healthy donors.

Isolated RNA was reverse transcribed in full, so expressed TCRB transcripts were sequenced. Sequenced by immunoSEQ multiplex PCR; TCRdb stores in-frame clones only, minus some. Found here are tens of thousands of clones, about 47% of them singletons; the top ten hold 2.6%. CDR1 and CDR2 from the germline V gene are SGHNT and YYREEE (reference sequence). V was pared by 4 bases and J by 0 bases, with 14 bases between. There are 16 residues in the CDR3. Staining for CD45RO/CCR7/CD25/CD127/CD95/CD27 allowed sorting of CD4+ naive, central memory, regulatory and stem cell-like memory cells. The TCR sequence derives from a woman between 40 and 50 years old with type 1 diabetes. The source material was Tregs from blood. The chain joins TRBV5-4 to TRBJ1-3; no clear D. CDR3 DNA: TGTGCCAGCAGCCGCCAAGACCGGAGCTCTGGAAACACCATATATTTT. This translates into CASSRQDRSSGNTIYF.